These T cell receptor beta chains were read from a single sample in a study of CD8 T cells in ankylosing spondylitis. TCRdb used MiXCR to reprocess the 5' RACE reads, holding one entry per CDR3 protein. The repertoire consists of roughly 450,000 distinct CDR3 sequences, with 25% to 30% occurring once and the leading ten covering roughly 0.8%. Material: blood, either unsorted or a sorted T cell fraction (not recorded which). These receptors were taken from a male donor with ankylosing spondylitis. The CDR3 runs from the conserved cysteine through the conserved F or W. The order of the fields is D gene, J gene, V gene, clone size, CDR3 protein, CDR3 DNA. A D gene is named only where the DNA matches it firmly. Where a row states a size, it is once, few, many or the class of an expanded clone; other rows omit it.

d_call: TRBD1
j_call: TRBJ2-7
v_call: TRBV7-9
clone_size: many
cdr3_aa: CASSLRDRYEQYF
cdr3_nt: TGTGCCAGCAGCCTCCGGGACAGATACGAGCAGTACTTC

d_call: NA
j_call: TRBJ1-2
v_call: TRBV5-1
clone_size: few
cdr3_aa: CASSSQPGHYGYTF
cdr3_nt: TGCGCCAGCAGTTCACAGCCAGGGCACTATGGCTACACCTTC

d_call: NA
j_call: TRBJ1-2
v_call: TRBV20-1
clone_size: NA
cdr3_aa: CSASKGGFGYGYTF
cdr3_nt: TGCAGTGCCTCGAAGGGGGGCTTTGGCTATGGCTACACCTTC

d_call: NA
j_call: TRBJ2-1
v_call: TRBV4-2
clone_size: NA
cdr3_aa: CASSQEVPTGFNEQFF
cdr3_nt: TGTGCCAGCAGCCAAGAGGTCCCTACAGGGTTCAATGAGCAGTTCTTC

d_call: NA
j_call: TRBJ2-4
v_call: TRBV20-1
clone_size: few
cdr3_aa: CSASDRGVQYF
cdr3_nt: TGCAGTGCTAGCGATAGGGGCGTTCAGTACTTC

d_call: NA
j_call: TRBJ2-5
v_call: TRBV20-1
clone_size: NA
cdr3_aa: CSATEGSAGETQYF
cdr3_nt: TGCAGTGCTACTGAGGGTTCAGCCGGAGAGACCCAGTACTTC

d_call: NA
j_call: TRBJ2-3
v_call: TRBV4-2
clone_size: NA
cdr3_aa: CASSQGSGAGDTQYF
cdr3_nt: TGTGCCAGCAGCCAAGGTTCGGGAGCCGGGGATACGCAGTATTTT

d_call: NA
j_call: TRBJ1-5
v_call: TRBV19
clone_size: NA
cdr3_aa: CASSMELRSNQPQHF
cdr3_nt: TGTGCCAGTAGTATGGAACTCAGGAGCAATCAGCCCCAGCATTTT

d_call: TRBD2
j_call: TRBJ2-5
v_call: TRBV12-3/TRBV12-4
clone_size: NA
cdr3_aa: CASSLVLSGSWEETQYF
cdr3_nt: TGTGCCAGCAGTTTAGTTCTTAGCGGGAGCTGGGAAGAGACCCAGTACTTC

d_call: NA
j_call: TRBJ2-1
v_call: TRBV5-1
clone_size: few
cdr3_aa: CASSLGILSSYNEQFF
cdr3_nt: TGCGCCAGCAGCTTGGGGATCCTGAGCTCCTACAATGAGCAGTTCTTC

d_call: NA
j_call: TRBJ2-1
v_call: TRBV7-2
clone_size: few
cdr3_aa: CASTRERPSYNEQFF
cdr3_nt: TGTGCCAGCACCAGGGAGCGTCCCTCCTACAATGAGCAGTTCTTC

d_call: TRBD1
j_call: TRBJ1-2
v_call: TRBV5-1
clone_size: NA
cdr3_aa: CASSTRDRGSNSGGYTF
cdr3_nt: TGCGCCAGCAGCACCCGGGACAGGGGGTCTAACTCGGGAGGCTACACCTTC

d_call: NA
j_call: TRBJ1-1
v_call: TRBV6-1
clone_size: NA
cdr3_aa: CASSEVAEKAFF
cdr3_nt: TGTGCCAGCAGTGAAGTTGCAGAGAAAGCTTTCTTT

d_call: TRBD2
j_call: TRBJ2-1
v_call: TRBV20-1
clone_size: NA
cdr3_aa: CSAEKTGTRGINEQFF
cdr3_nt: TGCAGTGCTGAAAAGACCGGGACTAGAGGTATTAATGAGCAGTTCTTC

d_call: NA
j_call: TRBJ2-5
v_call: TRBV20-1
clone_size: few
cdr3_aa: CSATGLGQWMGETQYF
cdr3_nt: TGCAGTGCCACAGGACTCGGACAGTGGATGGGGGAGACCCAGTACTTC

d_call: TRBD1
j_call: TRBJ1-2
v_call: TRBV6-5
clone_size: NA
cdr3_aa: CASSYTGTDLYGYTF
cdr3_nt: TGTGCCAGCAGTTACACCGGGACAGATCTTTATGGCTACACCTTC

d_call: TRBD2
j_call: TRBJ2-7
v_call: TRBV11-2
clone_size: few
cdr3_aa: CASSFSGTPYEQYF
cdr3_nt: TGTGCCAGCAGTTTTAGCGGGACGCCCTACGAGCAGTACTTC

d_call: NA
j_call: TRBJ2-3
v_call: TRBV20-1
clone_size: NA
cdr3_aa: CSAGLEGTDTQYF
cdr3_nt: TGCAGTGCTGGGCTAGAGGGCACAGATACGCAGTATTTT

d_call: TRBD2
j_call: TRBJ2-7
v_call: TRBV20-1
clone_size: NA
cdr3_aa: CSARGQRLTAGTRKYEQYF
cdr3_nt: TGCAGTGCTAGAGGCCAGAGACTGACCGCCGGGACTAGAAAGTACGAGCAGTACTTC

d_call: TRBD2
j_call: TRBJ2-1
v_call: TRBV29-1
clone_size: NA
cdr3_aa: CSVTGTGASGGYNEQFF
cdr3_nt: TGCAGCGTAACCGGGACAGGTGCTAGCGGGGGGTACAATGAGCAGTTCTTC

d_call: NA
j_call: TRBJ2-5
v_call: TRBV5-1
clone_size: NA
cdr3_aa: CASSLALSSQYQETQYF
cdr3_nt: TGCGCCAGCAGCTTGGCCTTAAGTTCCCAGTACCAAGAGACCCAGTACTTC

d_call: TRBD1
j_call: TRBJ2-7
v_call: TRBV7-9
clone_size: few
cdr3_aa: CASSFGQAIYEQYF
cdr3_nt: TGTGCCAGCAGCTTTGGACAGGCCATCTACGAGCAGTACTTC

d_call: NA
j_call: TRBJ2-2
v_call: TRBV27
clone_size: NA
cdr3_aa: CASSPIQGLNTGELFF
cdr3_nt: TGTGCCAGCAGTCCCATCCAGGGGCTGAACACCGGGGAGCTGTTTTTT

d_call: NA
j_call: TRBJ2-5
v_call: TRBV20-1
clone_size: NA
cdr3_aa: CSARDWTGDQETQYF
cdr3_nt: TGCAGTGCTAGAGATTGGACGGGAGATCAAGAGACCCAGTACTTC

d_call: TRBD1
j_call: TRBJ1-5
v_call: TRBV20-1
clone_size: NA
cdr3_aa: CSARGTGGKPQHF
cdr3_nt: TGCAGTGCTAGGGGGACAGGGGGGAAGCCCCAGCATTTT

d_call: TRBD2
j_call: TRBJ2-2
v_call: TRBV20-1
clone_size: few
cdr3_aa: CSARDPGLASGELFF
cdr3_nt: TGCAGTGCTAGAGATCCGGGACTAGCTTCCGGGGAGCTGTTTTTT

d_call: NA
j_call: TRBJ1-5
v_call: TRBV29-1
clone_size: few
cdr3_aa: CSVVQTPNQPQHF
cdr3_nt: TGCAGCGTTGTCCAGACCCCGAATCAGCCCCAGCATTTT

d_call: NA
j_call: TRBJ1-2
v_call: TRBV6-5
clone_size: once
cdr3_aa: CASSYGRIYGYTF
cdr3_nt: TGTGCCAGCAGTTACGGTCGTATCTATGGCTACACCTTC

d_call: TRBD1
j_call: TRBJ2-1
v_call: TRBV9
clone_size: NA
cdr3_aa: CASSEDRGQEFF
cdr3_nt: TGTGCCAGCAGCGAAGACAGGGGGCAGGAGTTCTTC

d_call: NA
j_call: TRBJ1-1
v_call: TRBV7-8
clone_size: few
cdr3_aa: CASSLDTWGEAFF
cdr3_nt: TGTGCCAGCAGCCTTGATACCTGGGGGGAAGCTTTCTTT

d_call: TRBD1
j_call: TRBJ2-7
v_call: TRBV15
clone_size: NA
cdr3_aa: CATSRSSGTGPYEQYF
cdr3_nt: TGTGCCACCAGCAGATCCTCCGGGACAGGGCCCTACGAGCAGTACTTC

d_call: TRBD1
j_call: TRBJ2-2
v_call: TRBV5-1
clone_size: NA
cdr3_aa: CASRKTGGEAGELFF
cdr3_nt: TGCGCCAGCAGGAAAACAGGGGGCGAGGCCGGGGAGCTGTTTTTT

d_call: NA
j_call: TRBJ2-5
v_call: TRBV5-1
clone_size: few
cdr3_aa: CASSIRDQETQYF
cdr3_nt: TGCGCCAGCAGCATCCGGGACCAAGAGACCCAGTACTTC

d_call: NA
j_call: TRBJ2-3
v_call: TRBV10-1
clone_size: NA
cdr3_aa: CASGRTLTDTQYF
cdr3_nt: TGCGCCAGCGGTCGGACTCTCACAGATACGCAGTATTTT

d_call: NA
j_call: TRBJ2-1
v_call: TRBV18
clone_size: few
cdr3_aa: CASSPGSVNEQFF
cdr3_nt: TGTGCCAGCTCACCAGGTAGCGTAAATGAGCAGTTCTTC

d_call: NA
j_call: TRBJ1-5
v_call: TRBV5-1
clone_size: few
cdr3_aa: CASSLEPGSNQPQHF
cdr3_nt: TGCGCCAGCAGCTTGGAACCAGGTAGCAATCAGCCCCAGCATTTT

d_call: NA
j_call: TRBJ2-1
v_call: TRBV20-1
clone_size: few
cdr3_aa: CSARRTGDNEQFF
cdr3_nt: TGCAGTGCTAGAAGGACGGGAGACAATGAGCAGTTCTTC

d_call: NA
j_call: TRBJ1-1
v_call: TRBV12-3/TRBV12-4
clone_size: NA
cdr3_aa: CASSNYNGYLTEAFF
cdr3_nt: TGTGCCAGCAGTAATTATAATGGATATCTCACCGAAGCTTTCTTT

d_call: NA
j_call: TRBJ2-1
v_call: TRBV3-1
clone_size: once
cdr3_aa: CASSQGLVGDNEQFF
cdr3_nt: TGTGCCAGCAGCCAGGGCTTAGTGGGAGACAATGAGCAGTTCTTC

d_call: NA
j_call: TRBJ1-3
v_call: TRBV5-6
clone_size: few
cdr3_aa: CASSFRGFAGNTIYF
cdr3_nt: TGTGCCAGCAGCTTCAGGGGATTCGCTGGAAACACCATATATTTT

d_call: TRBD2
j_call: TRBJ2-1
v_call: TRBV7-9
clone_size: few
cdr3_aa: CASSSRESGNEQFF
cdr3_nt: TGTGCCAGCAGCTCGCGGGAGTCGGGCAATGAGCAGTTCTTC

d_call: NA
j_call: TRBJ2-1
v_call: TRBV6-1
clone_size: few
cdr3_aa: CATSADSSYNEQFF
cdr3_nt: TGTGCCACCTCAGCGGATAGCTCCTACAATGAGCAGTTCTTC

d_call: NA
j_call: TRBJ1-4
v_call: TRBV20-1
clone_size: few
cdr3_aa: CSARVGSNEKLFF
cdr3_nt: TGCAGTGCTAGAGTGGGGTCCAATGAAAAACTGTTTTTT

d_call: NA
j_call: TRBJ2-7
v_call: TRBV21-1
clone_size: NA
cdr3_aa: CASSLQYEQYF
cdr3_nt: TGTGCCAGCAGCCTACAGTACGAGCAGTACTTC

d_call: TRBD1
j_call: TRBJ1-1
v_call: TRBV7-8
clone_size: NA
cdr3_aa: CASSFVTGAYTEAFF
cdr3_nt: TGTGCCAGCAGCTTTGTGACAGGGGCTTACACTGAAGCTTTCTTT

d_call: NA
j_call: TRBJ2-7
v_call: TRBV7-2
clone_size: NA
cdr3_aa: CASSLSSGYYEQYF
cdr3_nt: TGTGCCAGCAGCTTGTCAAGCGGATACTACGAGCAGTACTTC

d_call: NA
j_call: TRBJ2-1
v_call: TRBV7-6
clone_size: once
cdr3_aa: CASSPAGTSPNEQFF
cdr3_nt: TGTGCCAGCAGCCCCGCCGGGACTTCTCCCAATGAGCAGTTCTTC

d_call: NA
j_call: TRBJ2-7
v_call: TRBV25-1
clone_size: NA
cdr3_aa: CASSVLGSPTYEQYF
cdr3_nt: TGTGCCAGCAGTGTTTTGGGCAGCCCGACCTACGAGCAGTACTTC

d_call: NA
j_call: TRBJ2-3
v_call: TRBV20-1
clone_size: NA
cdr3_aa: CSARDSNLGTDTQYF
cdr3_nt: TGCAGTGCTAGAGATAGCAATTTGGGCACAGATACGCAGTATTTT

d_call: NA
j_call: TRBJ2-5
v_call: TRBV18
clone_size: NA
cdr3_aa: CASSALEETQYF
cdr3_nt: TGTGCCAGTTCAGCACTCGAAGAGACCCAGTACTTC

d_call: NA
j_call: TRBJ2-1
v_call: TRBV27
clone_size: many
cdr3_aa: CASKGAGATIPEQFF
cdr3_nt: TGTGCCAGTAAAGGGGCAGGGGCTACAATCCCTGAGCAGTTCTTC

d_call: TRBD1
j_call: TRBJ1-2
v_call: TRBV4-2
clone_size: many
cdr3_aa: CASSLRLGGNGYTF
cdr3_nt: TGTGCCAGCAGCCTCCGGTTAGGGGGCAATGGCTACACCTTC

d_call: TRBD1
j_call: TRBJ1-1
v_call: TRBV6-1
clone_size: NA
cdr3_aa: CASRRPRKTGGTEAFF
cdr3_nt: TGTGCCAGCAGACGACCAAGGAAAACAGGGGGCACTGAAGCTTTCTTT

d_call: TRBD2
j_call: TRBJ2-1
v_call: TRBV5-1
clone_size: few
cdr3_aa: CASMGLGYNEQFF
cdr3_nt: TGCGCCAGCATGGGACTAGGGTACAATGAGCAGTTCTTC

d_call: TRBD2
j_call: TRBJ2-1
v_call: TRBV12-3/TRBV12-4
clone_size: NA
cdr3_aa: CASRAGTSGRAEQFF
cdr3_nt: TGTGCCAGCAGAGCCGGGACTAGCGGGAGGGCCGAGCAGTTCTTC

d_call: NA
j_call: TRBJ1-5
v_call: TRBV28
clone_size: NA
cdr3_aa: CASSIARGVSNQPQHF
cdr3_nt: TGTGCCAGCAGTATAGCCCGGGGGGTGAGCAATCAGCCCCAGCATTTT

d_call: NA
j_call: TRBJ1-1
v_call: TRBV5-6
clone_size: NA
cdr3_aa: CASRLGSRNTEAFF
cdr3_nt: TGTGCCAGCAGATTGGGGAGTCGGAACACTGAAGCTTTCTTT

d_call: NA
j_call: TRBJ1-3
v_call: TRBV2
clone_size: few
cdr3_aa: CASRDRTASGNTIYF
cdr3_nt: TGTGCCAGCAGGGATAGGACTGCCTCTGGAAACACCATATATTTT

d_call: NA
j_call: TRBJ2-6
v_call: TRBV29-1
clone_size: NA
cdr3_aa: CSVVGPSGANVLTF
cdr3_nt: TGCAGCGTTGTTGGACCCTCTGGGGCCAACGTCCTGACTTTC